Following are 30 T cell receptor beta chains from one sample sequenced in a study of cytomegalovirus exposure and HLA in healthy donors. The PCR was carried out with 60 Vbeta primers and 13 Jbeta primers. Assay: immunoSEQ multiplex PCR; the TCRdb copy retains only in-frame clones and omits some. This table holds around 130,000 clones, about 79% found once. Sequencing used PBMCs. The receptors were sampled from a man younger than 35 in good health and CMV-seronegative.

V is TRBV6-5 and J is TRBJ2-5; unclear D gene. This CDR3 region has 14 residues. CDR1 and CDR2 from the germline V gene are MNHEY and SVGAGI. V lost 5 bases to trimming and J lost 1 base, with 11 bases between them. Here the CDR3 DNA reads TGTGCCAGCAGTGAATTCGCAGTCCAAGAGACCCAGTACTTC. Translating it yields CASSEFAVQETQYF.

The V call is TRBV11-2, the J call TRBJ2-1; TRBD2 agrees at 12 bases. The CDR3 totals 17 residues. V lost 5 bases and J lost 4; bases outside the gene matches: 9. The V gene's germline CDR1 is SGHAT and CDR2 FQNNGV. For the CDR3, the DNA is TGTGCCAGCAGCCCTCGGTCGGGACTAGCGGGTTACAATGAGCAGTTCTTC. It translates to CASSPRSGLAGYNEQFF.

This chain connects TRBV7-3 to TRBJ2-5; D possibly corresponds to TRBD1 (5 bases). Germline assignment: CDR1 SGHTA and CDR2 FQGTGA. This CDR3 is built from 13 residues. The germline V and J ends were trimmed by 6 bases and 2 bases, with 10 bases remaining between them. CDR3 DNA sequence: TGTGCCAGCAGTCGACGACAGCAAGAGACCCAGTACTTC. Translating it yields CASSRRQQETQYF. Drawing the rest from reference TRBV7-3 and TRBJ2-5, the complete variable domain is GAGVSQTPSNKVTEKGKYVELRCDPISGHTALYWYRQSLGQGPEFLIYFQGTGAADDSGLPNDRFFAVRPEGSVSTLKIQRTERGDSAVYLCASSRRQQETQYFGPGTRLLVL.

This clone was observed a few times. The chain combines TRBV7-2 with TRBJ1-1; a weak D match, TRBD1 (6 bases). Germline-derived CDR1 and CDR2 are SGHTA and FQGNSA. V was trimmed by 0 bases and J by 0 bases, leaving 8 bases between them. The CDR3 spans 15 residues. This CDR3 is CASSLAGGLNTEAFF. The CDR3 bases are TGTGCCAGCAGCTTAGCCGGGGGGCTGAACACTGAAGCTTTCTTT.

This clone appeared a few times. The genes are TRBV5-1 and TRBJ1-1; D gene ambiguous. Germline CDR1 and CDR2: SGHRS and YFSETQ. With 0 bases removed from V and 6 bases from J, the gap between germline ends came to 15 bases. This CDR3 is 15 amino acids long. The CDR3: CASSLVIGREAEAFF. DNA for the CDR3: TGCGCCAGCAGCTTGGTCATCGGGAGGGAAGCTGAAGCTTTCTTT.

As to this clone: A read error may account for a junction end that differs from germline. This chain uses TRBV29-1 with TRBJ2-1; TRBD2 might be the D (5 bases). This CDR3 spans 13 amino acids. From germline, CDR1 is SQVTM and CDR2 ANQGSEA. The CDR3 loop reads CSVVSGSFNEQFF. DNA of the CDR3: TGCAGCGTTGTTTCGGGATCCTTCAATGAGCAGTTCTTC.

This clone was observed a few times. CDR3 sequence reads: CASSRGTGGKETQYF. The CDR3 coding sequence is TGCGCCAGCAGCCGGGGGACAGGGGGAAAAGAGACCCAGTACTTC. J is TRBJ2-5 and V is TRBV4-3, with 11 bases aligning to TRBD1. The CDR3 consists of 15 residues. The V gene's germline CDR1 is LGHNA and CDR2 YSLEER. V gave up 4 bases and J gave up 3 bases; unmatched junction bases: 4.

The V and J genes are TRBV28 and TRBJ2-5, with D unclear. The last part of the DNA fits TRBJ2-7 better; the J call may be wrong. Germline CDR1 reads MDHEN; CDR2 reads SYDVKM. CDR3 length: 12 residues. DNA of the CDR3: TGTGCCAGCAGTTTAATCCGCTACGAGCAGTACTTC. Amino acids: CASSLIRYEQYF.

This chain links TRBV5-6 with TRBJ2-5; D not resolved. The J call may be faulty, since TRBJ2-7 better matches the DNA end. Germline V lookup: CDR1 SGHDT, CDR2 YYEEEE. This CDR3 spans 15 amino acids. The CDR3 nucleotides read TGTGCCAGCAGCCCGTCCTATACACAGTCGAACGAGCAGTACTTC. This codes for CASSPSYTQSNEQYF.

J is TRBJ2-1 and V is TRBV6-5, with a tentative D call TRBD2 (6 bases). This CDR3 is 14 amino acids long. Germline CDR1 reads MNHEY; CDR2 reads SVGAGI. Trimming left V 8 bases short and J 3 bases short, with 14 bases between. The DNA for the CDR3 is TGTGCCAGCCGACACCGGGACTTCTACAATGAGCAGTTCTTC. Translation: CASRHRDFYNEQFF.

This chain connects TRBV19 to TRBJ2-1; a weak D match, TRBD2 (5 bases). V lost 0 bases and J lost 5, with 23 bases in between. CDR1 is LNHDA and CDR2 is SQIVND in the germline V gene (reference sequence). The CDR3 length is 19 residues. CDR3: CASSIDTDWRKEEDNEQFF. The CDR3 DNA follows: TGTGCCAGTAGTATAGATACCGACTGGCGGAAGGAGGAAGACAATGAGCAGTTCTTC.

This rearrangement joins TRBV5-6 to TRBJ2-7; D is ambiguous. There are 11 residues in the CDR3. Germline CDR1 and CDR2: SGHDT and YYEEEE. With 4 bases removed from V and 3 bases from J, the gap between germline ends came to 5 bases. The CDR3 spells CASSRGYEQYF. The CDR3 coding sequence is TGTGCCAGCAGCCGAGGCTACGAGCAGTACTTC.

In this sample, this clone turned up once. V usage is TRBV5-1 and J usage is TRBJ1-2; D is possibly TRBD1 (5 bases). V gave up 4 bases and J gave up 3 bases, with 19 bases separating them. The germline V gene encodes CDR1 SGHRS and CDR2 YFSETQ. The CDR3 totals 16 residues. CDR3 residues: CASSQGLGREDYGYTF. CDR3 nucleotides: TGCGCCAGCAGCCAGGGATTGGGCAGGGAAGACTATGGCTACACCTTC. Looking up the rest from reference TRBV5-1 and TRBJ1-2 gives the full variable domain: KAGVTQTPRYLIKTRGQQVTLSCSPISGHRSVSWYQQTPGQGLQFLFEYFSETQRNKGNFPGRFSGRQFSNSRSEMNVSTLELGDSALYLCASSQGLGREDYGYTFGSGTRLTVV.

The sample holds one count of this clone. The CDR3 nucleotides are TGTGCCAGCAGCAAAGCGCTTTGGGGGGGAGCCTGGGGCGAGCAGTACTTC. As protein: CASSKALWGGAWGEQYF. This chain connects TRBV21-1 to TRBJ2-7; no DNA check was done on the table's D call, TRBD2. TRBV21-1 is recorded as a pseudogene. The CDR3 sequence is 17 residues long.

V usage is TRBV27 and J usage is TRBJ2-2, with TRBD2 matching 8 bases. This CDR3 spans 19 amino acids. Trimming removed 4 bases from V and 3 bases from J; junction bases left unmatched: 16. Looked up from germline, CDR1 is MNHEY and CDR2 is SMNVEV (reference sequence). The CDR3 DNA reads TGTGCCAGCAGTTCGGGGAATCTGGCGCTAGCGGGTGACACCGGGGAGCTGTTTTTT. As protein: CASSSGNLALAGDTGELFF.

This clone came up once. CDR3 nucleotides: TGTGCCAGCAGCTCCAACGGCGGGACTGGCTACAATGAGCAGTTCTTC. Amino acids: CASSSNGGTGYNEQFF. The chain joins TRBV7-6 to TRBJ2-1, with TRBD2 as a possible D gene (6 bases). The germline V and J ends were trimmed by 4 bases and 3 bases, with 16 bases remaining between them. The CDR3 contains 16 residues. Germline loops: CDR1 SGHVS, CDR2 FNYEAQ.

The V call is TRBV7-3, the J call TRBJ2-3, with 11 nucleotides matching TRBD2. Unmatched junction bases numbered 3, after V lost 4 bases and J lost 3 bases. Germline V lookup: CDR1 SGHTA, CDR2 FQGTGA. The length of the CDR3 is 15 residues. In DNA, the CDR3 is TGTGCCAGCAGCTCGGGACTAGCGGTGACAGATACGCAGTATTTT. Residues: CASSSGLAVTDTQYF.

This clone appeared a single time. The J gene is TRBJ2-7, the V gene TRBV27, with 11 nucleotides matching TRBD2. V lost 6 bases and J lost 6; bases outside the gene matches: 7. The CDR3 sequence is 14 residues long. The V gene's germline CDR1 is MNHEY and CDR2 SMNVEV (reference sequence). CDR3 coding DNA: TGTGCCAGCAGGTTGATAGCGGGAGGGCTCGAGCAGTACTTC. Amino acids: CASRLIAGGLEQYF.

This clone was picked up one time. The chain joins TRBV7-8 to TRBJ2-2; 7 nucleotides match TRBD1. Unmatched junction bases numbered 10, after V lost 6 bases and J lost 3 bases. Per the germline V gene, CDR1 is SGHVS and CDR2 is FQNEAQ. The CDR3 contains 16 residues. CDR3 sequence: CASSYAETGYTGELFF. CDR3 coding DNA: TGTGCCAGCAGTTATGCCGAGACAGGGTACACCGGGGAGCTGTTTTTT.

A note on this clone: A junction end diverges from the germline sequence, so it may reflect a read error. This sequence joins TRBV7-7 and TRBJ2-5; 8 bases match TRBD1. The CDR3 spans 15 residues. Germline CDR1 and CDR2: SSHAT and FNYEAQ (reference sequence). CDR3 residues: CASSPLGRGLETQYF. The CDR3 bases are TGTGCTAGCAGCCCTCTTGGCAGGGGGCTAGAGACCCAGTACTTC.

The chain has TRBV2 and TRBJ2-5; D is unresolved. The ends were cut back, 2 bases at V and 0 bases at J, with 10 bases in the middle. Germline assignment: CDR1 SNHLY and CDR2 FYNNEI. This CDR3 is 15 amino acids long. This CDR3 is CASSERILYQETQYF. DNA of the CDR3: TGTGCCAGCAGTGAACGGATACTATACCAAGAGACCCAGTACTTC. The full variable domain, rest sourced from reference TRBV2 and TRBJ2-5, is EPEVTQTPSHQVTQMGQEVILRCVPISNHLYFYWYRQILGQKVEFLVSFYNNEISEKSEIFDDQFSVERPDGSNFTLKIRSTKLEDSAMYFCASSERILYQETQYFGPGTRLLVL.

This rearrangement joins TRBV2 to TRBJ1-2; 9 bases agree with TRBD1. The germline gives CDR1 SNHLY, CDR2 FYNNEI. The CDR3 length is 12 residues. V shed 8 bases and J 11 bases; nucleotides not matched to a gene: 9. The CDR3 DNA follows: TGTGCCAGCGGGTTAGGACAGGGGTTATACACCTTC. It encodes CASGLGQGLYTF.

The chain is built from TRBV6-4 and TRBJ2-2, with 7 bases identical to TRBD1. Trimming took 3 bases from V and 7 from J; bases not matched to a gene: 5. This CDR3 has 14 residues. Looked up from germline, CDR1 is MRHNA and CDR2 is SNTAGT. The CDR3 protein is CASSETGEHGELFF. CDR3 in DNA: TGTGCCAGCAGTGAAACAGGGGAGCACGGGGAGCTGTTTTTT.

The table lists this clone with a few counts. The rearrangement joins TRBV2 to TRBJ1-5; 8 nucleotides align to TRBD1. Looked up from germline, CDR1 is SNHLY and CDR2 is FYNNEI. The CDR3 runs 14 residues. The V segment lost 5 bases and the J segment 2 bases; nucleotides outside the gene matches: 2. The CDR3 nucleotides read TGTGCCAGCAGTCCGGACAGGGGCAATCAGCCCCAGCATTTT. Translated, it gives CASSPDRGNQPQHF. Using reference TRBV2 and TRBJ1-5 for the parts outside the CDR3, the full variable domain is EPEVTQTPSHQVTQMGQEVILRCVPISNHLYFYWYRQILGQKVEFLVSFYNNEISEKSEIFDDQFSVERPDGSNFTLKIRSTKLEDSAMYFCASSPDRGNQPQHFGDGTRLSIL.

The gene calls are TRBV7-2 and TRBJ1-1, with 7 positions matching TRBD1. Germline V gene data show CDR1 as SGHTA and CDR2 as FQGNSA. This CDR3 contains 14 residues. The junction had 4 bases not matched to a gene; V was cut back by 3 bases and J by 3 bases. The CDR3 reads CASSFGQADTEAFF. CDR3 nucleotide sequence: TGTGCCAGCAGCTTTGGACAGGCCGACACTGAAGCTTTCTTT.

The genes are TRBV19 and TRBJ1-2, with D possibly TRBD1 on 6 matching bases. Germline V lookup: CDR1 LNHDA, CDR2 SQIVND (reference sequence). This CDR3 spans 14 amino acids. V dropped 0 bases and J dropped 4 bases, with 9 bases sitting between them. Here the CDR3 reads CASSIEWTAYGYTF. CDR3 in DNA: TGTGCCAGTAGTATAGAGTGGACAGCCTATGGCTACACCTTC. The full variable domain, in which reference TRBV19 and TRBJ1-2 provide the parts outside the CDR3, is DGGITQSPKYLFRKEGQNVTLSCEQNLNHDAMYWYRQDPGQGLRLIYYSQIVNDFQKGDIAEGYSVSREKKESFPLTVTSAQKNPTAFYLCASSIEWTAYGYTFGSGTRLTVV.

The V gene is TRBV6-1, the J gene TRBJ2-2; D call uncertain. This CDR3 has 12 amino acids. CDR1 and CDR2 from the germline V gene are MNHNS and SASEGT. The V end lost 5 bases, the J end lost 6 bases, and 7 bases lay between the germline ends. The CDR3 here is CASSFPSGELFF. CDR3 DNA: TGTGCCAGCAGTTTTCCCTCCGGGGAGCTGTTTTTT.

This clone was seen many times. The V gene is TRBV29-1, the J gene TRBJ1-1; unclear D gene. The CDR3 loop spans 11 amino acids. Per the germline V gene, CDR1 is SQVTM and CDR2 is ANQGSEA. This CDR3 is CSSSVSTEAFF. The CDR3 DNA reads as TGCAGTTCATCTGTGAGTACTGAAGCTTTCTTT.

The chain recombines TRBV6-5 with TRBJ1-1, with D unclear. The germline V gene encodes CDR1 MNHEY and CDR2 SVGAGI. The CDR3 sequence is 13 residues long. The V end was cut by 7 bases, the J end by 4 bases, with 13 bases between. The CDR3 is CASNKQVGTEAFF. The CDR3 region has the DNA TGTGCCAGCAACAAGCAGGTTGGCACTGAAGCTTTCTTT.

This clone was detected once. V usage is TRBV11-2 and J usage is TRBJ1-1, with 7 bases aligning to TRBD1. The CDR3 loop spans 14 amino acids. Germline V lookup: CDR1 SGHAT, CDR2 FQNNGV. The V gene end was trimmed by 3 bases and the J gene end by 1 base; junction bases not matched to a gene: 2. The DNA of the CDR3 is TGTGCCAGCAGCTTTTCAGGGGGGAACACTGAAGCTTTCTTT. This sequence encodes CASSFSGGNTEAFF.